A single sample is the source of the 32 T cell receptor beta chains below, sequenced in a study of blood T cell repertoires in COVID-19. Sequencing was performed with immunoSEQ multiplex PCR; in TCRdb, only in-frame clones are kept and a portion is missing. The sample lists 110,000 or so clones, around four fifths occurring once. The sequenced sample consisted of peripheral blood. The receptors come from a woman aged 70-85 years with acute or convalescent COVID-19.

This chain joins TRBV6-5 and TRBJ1-1, with D possibly matching TRBD1 (5 bases). The germline V gene has CDR1 MNHEY and CDR2 SVGAGI. Trimming stripped 8 bases from V and 4 bases from J, with 17 bases between. The CDR3 is 14 residues long. The CDR3 sequence is CASQGGGAATEAFF. The DNA for the CDR3 is TGTGCCAGCCAGGGCGGCGGGGCAGCCACTGAAGCTTTCTTT.

There are a few counts of this clone. This chain connects TRBV2 to TRBJ1-5, with D uncertain. The CDR3 is 13 amino acids. CDR1 is SNHLY, CDR2 FYNNEI, per germline. V was trimmed by 4 bases and J by 6 bases, leaving 10 bases between them. The CDR3 reads CASSVEGSQPQHF. The CDR3 nucleotides read TGTGCCAGCAGTGTGGAAGGGAGTCAGCCCCAGCATTTT.

J is TRBJ1-4 and V is TRBV29-1; D gene uncertain. The CDR3 has 14 residues. Germline values: CDR1 SQVTM, CDR2 ANQGSEA. V was shortened by 1 base and J by 2 bases, with 8 bases between the two germline ends. For the CDR3, the DNA is TGCAGCGTTGAAGGGAGTAGGACTAATGAAAAACTGTTTTTT. The encoded protein is CSVEGSRTNEKLFF. Full variable domain (outside the CDR3, taken from reference TRBV29-1 and TRBJ1-4): SAVISQKPSRDICQRGTSLTIQCQVDSQVTMMFWYRQQPGQSLTLIATANQGSEATYESGFVIDKFPISRPNLTFSTLTVSNMSPEDSSIYLCSVEGSRTNEKLFFGSGTQLSVL.

J is TRBJ2-5 and V is TRBV12-5; 7 nucleotides line up with TRBD1. This CDR3 contains 12 residues. The V and J ends lost 1 base and 7 bases, in that order; junction bases with no gene match: 0. CDR1 is LGHNT, CDR2 FRNRAP, per germline. The CDR3 DNA reads TGTGCTAGTGGTTTGGAGGGGGCGACCCAGTACTTC. Amino acids: CASGLEGATQYF.

This chain links TRBV5-1 with TRBJ2-7, with 8 bases identical to TRBD2. The CDR3 has 17 residues. Trimming cost V 4 bases and J 5 bases; bases outside gene matches: 17. Per the germline V gene, CDR1 is SGHRS and CDR2 is YFSETQ. The CDR3 is CASSKSFSGTINDEQYF. Written as DNA, the CDR3 is TGCGCCAGCAGCAAATCTTTTAGCGGGACCATCAATGACGAGCAGTACTTC.

The J gene is TRBJ2-1, the V gene TRBV7-2; the match to TRBD2 covers 10 bases. This CDR3 is built from 17 residues. Per the germline V gene, CDR1 is SGHTA and CDR2 is FQGNSA. With V trimmed by 1 base and J by 6 bases, 9 bases remained unmatched. CDR3 sequence (DNA): TGTGCCAGCAGCTTAGGAGCGGGGGGGCTAGGGTTCAATGAGCAGTTCTTC. Translated, it gives CASSLGAGGLGFNEQFF.

This chain links TRBV19 with TRBJ1-2; D call uncertain. Germline V CDR1 and CDR2: LNHDA, SQIVND (reference sequence). The CDR3 spans 13 residues. Trimming removed 5 bases at V and 6 bases at J, with 13 bases between. The CDR3 is CASSPLRENGYTF. The CDR3 nucleotides read TGTGCCAGTAGTCCCCTTCGCGAGAATGGCTACACCTTC.

The rearrangement links TRBV18 to TRBJ1-2; 9 positions match TRBD1. The CDR3 is 14 residues long. V trimming: 3 bases; J trimming: 6 bases; junction bases outside the gene matches: 5. In germline, CDR1 is KGHSH, CDR2 LQKENI. Written as DNA, the CDR3 is TGTGCCAGCTCACCCGCACAGGGGGCGGATGGCTACACCTTC. It yields the protein CASSPAQGADGYTF.

V gene TRBV5-1 combines with J gene TRBJ1-4; D is perhaps TRBD1 (6 bases). Germline loops: CDR1 SGHRS, CDR2 YFSETQ. This CDR3 spans 15 amino acids. The V gene lost 4 bases and the J gene lost 3 bases, with 13 bases spanning the gap. CDR3 sequence (DNA): TGCGCCAGCAGCAGGTCAGGGGCTTCTAATGAAAAACTGTTTTTT. Translating it yields CASSRSGASNEKLFF. The whole variable domain, filled in from reference TRBV5-1 and TRBJ1-4, reads KAGVTQTPRYLIKTRGQQVTLSCSPISGHRSVSWYQQTPGQGLQFLFEYFSETQRNKGNFPGRFSGRQFSNSRSEMNVSTLELGDSALYLCASSRSGASNEKLFFGSGTQLSVL.

The chain joins TRBV6-6 to TRBJ2-6; D perhaps matches TRBD1 (6 bases). V lost 5 bases and J lost 1, with 21 bases in between. CDR1 and CDR2 from the germline V gene are MNHNY and SVGAGI (reference sequence). This CDR3 is built from 19 residues. The CDR3 sequence: CASSPRRGQLSSGANVLTF. CDR3 DNA sequence: TGTGCCAGCAGTCCACGGCGCGGACAGCTATCATCTGGGGCCAACGTCCTGACTTTC.

V and J are TRBV13 and TRBJ2-2; no definite D call. The CDR3 is made up of 13 amino acids. CDR1 is PRHDT and CDR2 is FYEKMQ in the germline V gene (reference sequence). V was pared by 3 bases and J by 2 bases, with 4 bases between. Here the CDR3 DNA reads TGTGCCAGCAGCTTGGGCAACACCGGGGAGCTGTTTTTT. Residues: CASSLGNTGELFF.

The rearrangement uses TRBV20-1 and TRBJ2-3, with unresolved D. V gave up 7 bases and J gave up 4 bases, with 9 bases separating them. This CDR3 has 11 residues. The germline V gene has CDR1 DFQATT and CDR2 SNEGSKA (reference sequence). For the CDR3, the DNA is TGCAGTGACTCTAGAGCAGATACGCAGTATTTT. Its translation: CSDSRADTQYF.

The V and J genes are TRBV7-2 and TRBJ1-2, with D perhaps TRBD1 (6 bases). V shed 10 bases and J shed 6 bases, with 18 bases lying between them. This CDR3 comprises 13 residues. The germline gives CDR1 SGHTA, CDR2 FQGNSA. CDR3 sequence reads: CATSPRGADGYTF. The CDR3 DNA reads as TGTGCCACCTCCCCCCGGGGGGCTGATGGCTACACCTTC.

J is TRBJ1-1 and V is TRBV24-1, with D uncertain. The V gene lost 0 bases and the J gene lost 4 bases, with 2 bases spanning the gap. The CDR3 covers 12 residues. CDR1 is KGHDR and CDR2 is SFDVKD in the germline V gene. The CDR3 sequence is CATSDLLTEAFF. CDR3 DNA: TGTGCCACCAGTGATTTGCTCACTGAAGCTTTCTTT.

The rearrangement joins TRBV5-1 to TRBJ2-7; maybe TRBD2 (6 bases). The CDR3 has 13 residues. Germline values: CDR1 SGHRS, CDR2 YFSETQ. V was trimmed by 4 bases and J by 7 bases, leaving 15 bases between them. CDR3 sequence reads: CASSLEPAGEQYV. The CDR3 coding sequence is TGCGCCAGCAGCCTAGAGCCGGCGGGGGAGCAGTACGTC.

Details on this clone: Other DNA sequences within the sample encode an identical CDR3. The chain uses TRBV19 and TRBJ2-6, with 7 bases matching TRBD1. The CDR3 totals 16 residues. Per germline, CDR1 LNHDA and CDR2 SQIVND (reference sequence). After removal of 1 base from V and 2 bases from J, the junction contained 2 bases not matched to a gene. The chain's CDR3 is CASSIVQGAGANVLTF. CDR3 nucleotides: TGTGCCAGTAGTATAGTTCAGGGGGCTGGGGCCAACGTCCTGACTTTC. Together with reference TRBV19 and TRBJ2-6, the CDR3 gives the full variable domain: DGGITQSPKYLFRKEGQNVTLSCEQNLNHDAMYWYRQDPGQGLRLIYYSQIVNDFQKGDIAEGYSVSREKKESFPLTVTSAQKNPTAFYLCASSIVQGAGANVLTFGAGSRLTVL.

CDR3 amino acids: CASSLRGTSGGAGDTQYF. The DNA of the CDR3 is TGTGCCAGCAGCTTACGAGGGACTAGCGGGGGGGCGGGAGATACGCAGTATTTT. The chain carries TRBV7-2 and TRBJ2-3; 16 bases align to TRBD2. From germline, CDR1 is SGHTA and CDR2 FQGNSA. V gave up 2 bases and J gave up 5 bases; unmatched junction bases: 7. The CDR3 is 18 residues long.

Turning to this clone: The sample holds other DNA sequences that translate to the same CDR3. The chain employs TRBV7-9 and TRBJ2-3, with D hard to call. The germline V gene has CDR1 SEHNR and CDR2 FQNEAQ (reference sequence). CDR3 length: 14 amino acids. V dropped 1 base and J dropped 0 bases, with 5 bases sitting between them. CDR3 in amino acids: CASSLGLSTDTQYF. The DNA for the CDR3 is TGTGCCAGCAGCTTAGGTCTCAGCACAGATACGCAGTATTTT.

The V gene is TRBV3-1 (or the pseudogene TRBV3-2), the J gene TRBJ2-1; D is unclear. Trimming stripped 3 bases from V and 4 bases from J, with 10 bases between. The CDR3 is made up of 14 amino acids. Looked up from germline, CDR1 is LGHDT and CDR2 is YNNKEL (reference sequence). The CDR3 sequence: CASSHRSTYNEQFF. The CDR3, as DNA: TGTGCCAGCAGCCACCGGTCCACTTACAATGAGCAGTTCTTC.

This chain joins TRBV28 and TRBJ1-2; the D is unclear. Trimming left V 8 bases short and J 8 bases short, with 12 bases between. Per the germline V gene, CDR1 is MDHEN and CDR2 is SYDVKM. The CDR3 consists of 11 residues. CDR3 in DNA: TGTGCCAGCGAGTTTTCGAGAGGCTACACCTTC. Translation: CASEFSRGYTF.

The rearrangement joins TRBV7-2 to TRBJ2-7; maybe TRBD1 (6 bases). The V and J ends lost 4 bases and 4 bases respectively, with 14 bases between them. The germline CDR1 and CDR2 sequences are SGHTA and FQGNSA. The CDR3 totals 14 residues. CDR3 loop: CASSSMTGPYEQYV. The CDR3 region has the DNA TGTGCCAGCAGCTCAATGACAGGTCCTTACGAGCAGTACGTC.

The chain has TRBV5-6 and TRBJ2-7, with no clear D. This CDR3 spans 14 amino acids. Germline V lookup: CDR1 SGHDT, CDR2 YYEEEE. V was pared by 4 bases and J by 2 bases, with 13 bases between. CDR3 DNA sequence: TGTGCCAGCAGCCTCTACACAGTTACCTACGAGCAGTACGTC. Translating it yields CASSLYTVTYEQYV.

The DNA of the CDR3 is TGTGCCAGCAGCTCCATGAACACTGAAGCTTTCTTT. Its translation is CASSSMNTEAFF. The chain has TRBV7-9 and TRBJ1-1; D gene ambiguous. This CDR3 comprises 12 residues. V dropped 4 bases and J dropped 0 bases, with 3 bases sitting between them. From germline, CDR1 is SEHNR and CDR2 FQNEAQ (reference sequence).

This chain links TRBV5-3 with TRBJ2-2; D is perhaps TRBD1 (5 bases). TRBV5-3 is assigned to the ORF class and has an uncertain function. Trimming removed 8 bases from V and 2 bases from J, with 16 bases in between. The CDR3 spans 15 residues. CDR3 sequence: CASRGARTNTGELFF. For the CDR3, the DNA is TGTGCCAGCCGTGGGGCTAGGACAAACACCGGGGAGCTGTTTTTT.

The CDR3, as DNA: TGTGCCAGCAGCACCGGGACAGCGACTAACTATGGCTACACCTTC. It specifies CASSTGTATNYGYTF. V usage is TRBV28 and J usage is TRBJ1-2; 7 bases align to TRBD1. This CDR3 is built from 15 residues. With 6 bases clipped from V and 0 bases from J, the junction kept 7 bases outside the gene matches. CDR1 MDHEN and CDR2 SYDVKM come from the germline V gene.

V is TRBV28 and J is TRBJ1-2, with D uncertain. The CDR3 spans 13 residues. Germline V gene lookup returns CDR1 MDHEN and CDR2 SYDVKM. The ends were cut back, 5 bases at V and 3 bases at J, with 10 bases in the middle. CDR3 loop: CASSQRRDYGYTF. The CDR3 nucleotides read TGTGCCAGCAGTCAAAGACGGGACTATGGCTACACCTTC.

This chain connects TRBV28 to TRBJ1-2, with unresolved D. CDR1 and CDR2 from the germline V gene are MDHEN and SYDVKM. Deletions cut 5 bases from V and 2 bases from J, with 15 bases between. There are 15 residues in the CDR3. CDR3: CASSLKTRLNYGYTF. DNA of the CDR3: TGTGCCAGCAGTCTAAAGACAAGACTAAACTATGGCTACACCTTC.

This sequence joins TRBV4-1 and TRBJ2-7; 8 bases are shared with TRBD1. Germline values: CDR1 MGHRA, CDR2 YSYEKL. The junction had 8 bases not matched to a gene; V was cut back by 0 bases and J by 4 bases. The length of the CDR3 is 16 residues. This chain's CDR3 is CASSQDPQGAGYEQYF. CDR3 sequence (DNA): TGCGCCAGCAGCCAAGATCCGCAGGGGGCGGGGTACGAGCAGTACTTC.

The chain recombines TRBV19 with TRBJ1-2, with TRBD1 matching over 9 bases. Trimming cost V 4 bases and J 6 bases; bases outside gene matches: 9. This CDR3 is built from 15 residues. In germline, CDR1 is LNHDA, CDR2 SQIVND (reference sequence). The CDR3 loop reads CASSTPGTGSNGYTF. DNA for the CDR3: TGTGCCAGTAGTACCCCCGGGACAGGGTCCAATGGCTACACCTTC.

This rearrangement joins TRBV28 to TRBJ1-4; maybe TRBD1 (5 bases). The CDR3 length is 14 residues. V was cut by 8 bases and J by 6 bases, with 16 bases left in between. Germline V gives CDR1 MDHEN, CDR2 SYDVKM. CDR3 nucleotides: TGTGCCAGCGGGCCCGGGGGGTTCTATGAAAAACTGTTTTTT. As protein: CASGPGGFYEKLFF.

Worth noting for this clone: The same CDR3 can be traced to other DNA sequences in this sample. The rearrangement links TRBV19 to TRBJ1-5; D unresolved. Germline V lookup: CDR1 LNHDA, CDR2 SQIVND (reference sequence). CDR3 length: 15 residues. V dropped 8 bases and J dropped 0 bases, with 14 bases sitting between them. The DNA of the CDR3 is TGTGCCAGTTCCCCCCCCGTTTATAGCAATCAGCCCCAGCATTTT. Translation gives CASSPPVYSNQPQHF.

This chain joins TRBV20-1 and TRBJ1-2, with TRBD1 as a possible D gene (6 bases). Trimming stripped 3 bases from V and 8 bases from J, with 13 bases between. This CDR3 has 12 residues. Germline V CDR1 and CDR2: DFQATT, SNEGSKA (reference sequence). Written as DNA, the CDR3 is TGCAGTGCTAGTACAGGGAGCCCCGGCTACACCTTC. This gives the protein CSASTGSPGYTF.